This TCR beta chain was profiled in a study of blood T cell repertoires in COVID-19. About the study: Samples representing acute and convalescent COVID-19 were sourced from the United States, Italy and Spain. The analysed material was cDNA or gDNA that came from T cells, B-cell-depleted T cells, or PBMCs.

In the source study's methods: Amplification of reference gene primers was used by the study to estimate nucleated cell counts. Sequencing was performed with immunoSEQ multiplex PCR; in TCRdb, only in-frame clones are kept and a portion is missing. V and J calls and clone size are as listed in that table; D and trimming were resolved from the DNA. This table has approximately 110,000 clones, 85% to 90% appearing once. Germline V gene lookup returns CDR1 KGHSH and CDR2 LQKENI. Trimming took off 2 bases at V and 1 base at J, with 8 bases between the two ends. CDR3 length: 14 residues. This chain connects TRBV18 to TRBJ1-1; D not resolved. The sequence came from a woman in her fifties or sixties with active or convalescent COVID-19. Sequencing was done on a sample of peripheral blood. CDR3 in amino acids: CASSPAVSNTEAFF. The CDR3 DNA reads as TGTGCCAGCTCACCAGCGGTCTCGAACACTGAAGCTTTCTTT.